The next 2 T cell receptor beta chains were all read from a single sample in a study of radiotherapy plus CTLA-4 blockade in lung cancer. Sequenced by immunoSEQ multiplex PCR; TCRdb stores in-frame clones only, minus some. Of about 97,000 clones in the sample, approximately 75% were seen once. The specimen was peripheral blood, collected from a patient treated with radiotherapy plus ipilimumab. These receptors originate from a human donor with non-small cell lung cancer who had a partial response to radiotherapy plus ipilimumab. Some clones in this sample may be carry-over from other donors' samples.

J is TRBJ2-3 and V is TRBV28; D might be TRBD2 (6 bases). Trimming left V 7 bases short and J 0 bases short, with 20 bases between. Germline V CDR1 and CDR2: MDHEN, SYDVKM. CDR3 length equals 17 residues. The CDR3 nucleotides read TGTGCCAGCACCTTCGGTGGGGGGTCACCAAGCACAGATACGCAGTATTTT. Its protein product is CASTFGGGSPSTDTQYF.

The rearrangement uses TRBV19 and TRBJ1-2; 7 bases agree with TRBD1. The V and J ends lost 6 bases and 8 bases, in that order; junction bases with no gene match: 9. Germline lookup yields CDR1 LNHDA and CDR2 SQIVND (reference sequence). The CDR3 is 13 residues long. CDR3 amino acids: CASREKGAWGYTF. The CDR3 nucleotides are TGTGCCAGTAGAGAGAAGGGGGCATGGGGCTACACCTTC.